The rows below give T cell receptor beta chains drawn from one sample of a study of blood T cell repertoires in COVID-19. Profiled with immunoSEQ multiplex PCR; TCRdb holds only in-frame clones, not every one. Of around 47,000 clones in the sample, under 85% were seen once. Sequencing input: peripheral blood. Every receptor here comes from a man in his 70s with active COVID-19. CDR3s include the opening cysteine and the closing phenylalanine or tryptophan. Fields, in order: J gene, clone size, D gene, V gene, CDR3 length, CDR3 protein, CDR3 DNA. A D gene is named only where the DNA matches it firmly. The size field is filled for only some rows; it gives once, few, many or a size class.

j_gene: TRBJ2-3
abundance: NA
d_gene: TRBD1
v_gene: TRBV4-1
len: 15
CDR3aa: CASSQGTGGADTQYF
CDR3nt: TGCGCCAGCAGCCAAGGGACAGGGGGGGCAGATACGCAGTATTTT

j_gene: TRBJ2-7
abundance: NA
d_gene: NA
v_gene: TRBV11-2
len: 14
CDR3aa: CASSLDGGHYEQYF
CDR3nt: TGTGCCAGCAGCTTAGATGGTGGGCACTACGAGCAGTACTTC

j_gene: TRBJ2-2
abundance: NA
d_gene: NA
v_gene: TRBV6-1
len: 13
CDR3aa: CASSEVGRGELFF
CDR3nt: TGTGCCAGCAGTGAAGTGGGGAGAGGGGAGCTGTTTTTT

j_gene: TRBJ2-3
abundance: NA
d_gene: NA
v_gene: TRBV3-1/TRBV3-2
len: 16
CDR3aa: CASSQGRGDLTDTQYF
CDR3nt: TGTGCCAGCAGCCAGGGCCGCGGGGACCTCACAGATACGCAGTATTTT

j_gene: TRBJ1-2
abundance: few
d_gene: NA
v_gene: TRBV30
len: 12
CDR3aa: CAWSRQAGGYTF
CDR3nt: TGTGCCTGGAGTAGGCAGGCAGGTGGCTACACCTTC

j_gene: TRBJ2-1
abundance: once
d_gene: NA
v_gene: TRBV9
len: 15
CDR3aa: CASSFRSGEYNEQFF
CDR3nt: TGTGCCAGCAGCTTTCGGTCGGGGGAGTACAATGAGCAGTTCTTC

j_gene: TRBJ1-5
abundance: NA
d_gene: NA
v_gene: TRBV7-2
len: 14
CDR3aa: CASSPQGGNQPQHF
CDR3nt: TGTGCCAGCAGCCCACAGGGCGGCAATCAGCCCCAGCATTTT

j_gene: TRBJ1-1
abundance: NA
d_gene: NA
v_gene: TRBV19
len: 17
CDR3aa: CASSPWTSGRGGTEAFF
CDR3nt: TGTGCCAGTAGCCCTTGGACGTCAGGCAGGGGCGGTACTGAAGCTTTCTTT

j_gene: TRBJ1-1
abundance: NA
d_gene: NA
v_gene: TRBV7-9
len: 12
CDR3aa: CASHKDSFEAFF
CDR3nt: TGTGCCAGCCACAAAGACAGCTTTGAAGCTTTCTTT

j_gene: TRBJ1-5
abundance: NA
d_gene: NA
v_gene: TRBV18
len: 13
CDR3aa: CASSPGGYQPQHF
CDR3nt: TGTGCCAGCTCACCAGGAGGGTATCAGCCCCAGCATTTT

j_gene: TRBJ1-3
abundance: NA
d_gene: TRBD1
v_gene: TRBV5-6
len: 14
CDR3aa: CASSGRDRGNTIYF
CDR3nt: TGTGCCAGCAGCGGACGGGACAGGGGAAACACCATATATTTT

j_gene: TRBJ1-5
abundance: NA
d_gene: NA
v_gene: TRBV18
len: 15
CDR3aa: CASSPRGGGNQPQHF
CDR3nt: TGTGCCAGCTCACCACGGGGAGGGGGTAATCAGCCCCAGCATTTT

j_gene: TRBJ1-6
abundance: NA
d_gene: NA
v_gene: TRBV6-6
len: 16
CDR3aa: CASNPMDIQGGSPLHF
CDR3nt: TGTGCCAGCAACCCAATGGACATACAGGGCGGATCACCCCTCCACTTT

j_gene: TRBJ2-7
abundance: NA
d_gene: NA
v_gene: TRBV7-9
len: 14
CDR3aa: CASSWTGTSYEQYF
CDR3nt: TGTGCCAGCAGTTGGACCGGGACATCCTACGAGCAGTACTTC

j_gene: TRBJ2-1
abundance: NA
d_gene: TRBD2
v_gene: TRBV15
len: 17
CDR3aa: CATSRGRGLAEYNEQFF
CDR3nt: TGTGCCACCAGCAGAGGGAGGGGACTAGCGGAGTACAATGAGCAGTTCTTC

j_gene: TRBJ2-1
abundance: NA
d_gene: TRBD2
v_gene: TRBV4-1
len: 19
CDR3aa: CASSQGGSGVLPGTNEQFF
CDR3nt: TGCGCCAGCAGCCAAGGGGGTAGCGGGGTGCTGCCGGGTACGAATGAGCAGTTCTTC

j_gene: TRBJ2-3
abundance: NA
d_gene: TRBD1
v_gene: TRBV24-1
len: 12
CDR3aa: CATSATGSTQYF
CDR3nt: TGTGCCACCAGTGCGACAGGGAGTACGCAGTATTTT

j_gene: TRBJ2-2
abundance: few
d_gene: NA
v_gene: TRBV11-2
len: 15
CDR3aa: CASSLLGANTGELFF
CDR3nt: TGTGCCAGCAGCTTATTGGGCGCGAACACCGGGGAGCTGTTTTTT

j_gene: TRBJ2-2
abundance: NA
d_gene: NA
v_gene: TRBV4-1
len: 15
CDR3aa: CASSQDGRGTGELFF
CDR3nt: TGCGCCAGCAGCCAAGATGGGCGGGGCACCGGGGAGCTGTTTTTT

j_gene: TRBJ1-2
abundance: NA
d_gene: TRBD1
v_gene: TRBV19
len: 13
CDR3aa: CASSPDRGGGYTF
CDR3nt: TGTGCCAGTAGTCCCGACAGGGGCGGAGGCTACACCTTC

j_gene: TRBJ2-1
abundance: NA
d_gene: TRBD1
v_gene: TRBV6-2/TRBV6-3
len: 17
CDR3aa: CASSPKPFRDRSHEQFF
CDR3nt: TGTGCCAGCAGTCCGAAGCCTTTCCGGGACAGGTCGCATGAGCAGTTCTTC

j_gene: TRBJ2-5
abundance: NA
d_gene: TRBD2
v_gene: TRBV4-1
len: 12
CDR3aa: CASSPTGGSQYF
CDR3nt: TGCGCCAGCAGCCCCACCGGGGGGTCCCAGTACTTC

j_gene: TRBJ2-7
abundance: NA
d_gene: TRBD2
v_gene: TRBV27
len: 16
CDR3aa: CASSPISSGGPYEQYF
CDR3nt: TGTGCCAGCAGTCCGATTTCTAGCGGGGGGCCTTACGAGCAGTACTTC

j_gene: TRBJ2-2
abundance: NA
d_gene: TRBD1
v_gene: TRBV7-3
len: 15
CDR3aa: CASSSTGVNTGELFF
CDR3nt: TGTGCCAGCAGCTCCACAGGGGTGAACACCGGGGAGCTGTTTTTT

j_gene: TRBJ2-7
abundance: NA
d_gene: TRBD1
v_gene: TRBV5-1
len: 14
CDR3aa: CASSWDRGGYEQYF
CDR3nt: TGCGCCAGCAGCTGGGACAGGGGTGGCTACGAGCAGTACTTC

j_gene: TRBJ1-6
abundance: once
d_gene: NA
v_gene: TRBV30
len: 16
CDR3aa: CAFTRDSSSYNSPLHF
CDR3nt: TGTGCCTTCACCCGGGACTCGAGCTCCTATAATTCACCCCTCCACTTT

j_gene: TRBJ1-3
abundance: NA
d_gene: TRBD1
v_gene: TRBV5-8
len: 20
CDR3aa: CASSLESLPSDRARMDTIYF
CDR3nt: TGTGCCAGCAGCTTGGAGAGCCTCCCCTCTGACAGGGCGCGAATGGACACCATATATTTT

j_gene: TRBJ1-5
abundance: NA
d_gene: TRBD1
v_gene: TRBV28
len: 17
CDR3aa: CASRLPGQRLSNQPQHF
CDR3nt: TGTGCCAGCAGACTTCCGGGACAGAGACTTAGCAATCAGCCCCAGCATTTT

j_gene: TRBJ1-1
abundance: NA
d_gene: TRBD1
v_gene: TRBV6-5
len: 15
CDR3aa: CASSYSDRGNTEAFF
CDR3nt: TGTGCCAGCAGTTACTCAGACAGGGGGAACACTGAAGCTTTCTTT

j_gene: TRBJ2-1
abundance: once
d_gene: NA
v_gene: TRBV6-5
len: 15
CDR3aa: CASSYSETGRNEQFF
CDR3nt: TGTGCCAGCAGTTACTCGGAGACAGGACGTAATGAGCAGTTCTTC

j_gene: TRBJ1-5
abundance: once
d_gene: NA
v_gene: TRBV4-1
len: 15
CDR3aa: CASSQEGVNNQPQHF
CDR3nt: TGCGCCAGCAGCCAAGAGGGCGTTAACAATCAGCCCCAGCATTTT

j_gene: TRBJ2-5
abundance: NA
d_gene: TRBD1
v_gene: TRBV9
len: 15
CDR3aa: CASSGGTGGVETQYF
CDR3nt: TGTGCCAGCAGCGGCGGGACAGGGGGCGTAGAGACCCAGTACTTC

j_gene: TRBJ1-5
abundance: NA
d_gene: TRBD1
v_gene: TRBV5-5
len: 15
CDR3aa: CASSLVGQSSQPQHF
CDR3nt: TGTGCCAGCAGCCTCGTGGGACAGTCTTCTCAGCCCCAGCATTTT

j_gene: TRBJ2-1
abundance: NA
d_gene: NA
v_gene: TRBV7-6
len: 15
CDR3aa: CASSLEGGGYNEQFF
CDR3nt: TGTGCCAGCAGCTTAGAAGGGGGGGGCTACAATGAGCAGTTCTTC

j_gene: TRBJ1-2
abundance: NA
d_gene: NA
v_gene: TRBV7-2
len: 15
CDR3aa: CASSLSRGIDYGYTF
CDR3nt: TGTGCCAGCAGCTTATCGCGGGGGATCGACTATGGCTACACCTTC

j_gene: TRBJ2-3
abundance: NA
d_gene: TRBD1
v_gene: TRBV6-1
len: 15
CDR3aa: CASSEGTGVGDTQYF
CDR3nt: TGTGCCAGCAGTGAAGGGACAGGGGTGGGAGATACGCAGTATTTT

j_gene: TRBJ1-2
abundance: NA
d_gene: TRBD1
v_gene: TRBV18
len: 14
CDR3aa: CASSPLGTDTGYTF
CDR3nt: TGTGCCAGCTCACCACTCGGGACAGACACTGGCTACACCTTC

j_gene: TRBJ1-1
abundance: NA
d_gene: TRBD1
v_gene: TRBV25-1
len: 15
CDR3aa: CASSEIDREYTEAFF
CDR3nt: TGTGCCAGCAGTGAAATCGACAGGGAATACACTGAAGCTTTCTTT

j_gene: TRBJ1-4
abundance: NA
d_gene: TRBD1
v_gene: TRBV6-6
len: 14
CDR3aa: CASSHGQGGEKLFF
CDR3nt: TGTGCCAGCAGCCATGGACAGGGGGGTGAAAAACTGTTTTTT

j_gene: TRBJ2-1
abundance: NA
d_gene: TRBD2
v_gene: TRBV6-2/TRBV6-3
len: 14
CDR3aa: CASSPGGSYNEQFF
CDR3nt: TGTGCCAGCAGTCCGGGGGGATCCTACAATGAGCAGTTCTTC

j_gene: TRBJ2-2
abundance: few
d_gene: NA
v_gene: TRBV2
len: 12
CDR3aa: CASSLVVGELFF
CDR3nt: TGTGCCAGCAGCCTAGTCGTCGGGGAGCTGTTTTTT

j_gene: TRBJ2-7
abundance: once
d_gene: TRBD1
v_gene: TRBV9
len: 14
CDR3aa: CASSSDRVPYEQYF
CDR3nt: TGTGCCAGCAGCTCCGACAGGGTCCCCTACGAGCAGTACTTC

j_gene: TRBJ1-6
abundance: NA
d_gene: TRBD1
v_gene: TRBV27
len: 13
CDR3aa: CASSFRQGVPLHF
CDR3nt: TGTGCCAGCAGTTTCAGACAGGGAGTACCCCTCCACTTT

j_gene: TRBJ2-3
abundance: NA
d_gene: NA
v_gene: TRBV19
len: 14
CDR3aa: CASSAGALTDTQYF
CDR3nt: TGTGCCAGTAGTGCGGGGGCCCTCACAGATACGCAGTATTTT

j_gene: TRBJ1-1
abundance: NA
d_gene: NA
v_gene: TRBV4-3
len: 14
CDR3aa: CASSQEIGRGEAFF
CDR3nt: TGCGCCAGCAGCCAAGAAATCGGGAGGGGCGAAGCTTTCTTT

j_gene: TRBJ1-2
abundance: NA
d_gene: TRBD1
v_gene: TRBV27
len: 17
CDR3aa: CASSLNLPGTGSYGYTF
CDR3nt: TGTGCCAGCAGTTTAAACCTCCCGGGGACAGGGTCCTATGGCTACACCTTC

j_gene: TRBJ2-7
abundance: NA
d_gene: NA
v_gene: TRBV30
len: 12
CDR3aa: CAWSGGPYEQYF
CDR3nt: TGTGCCTGGAGTGGAGGGCCGTACGAGCAGTACTTC

j_gene: TRBJ1-5
abundance: once
d_gene: NA
v_gene: TRBV28
len: 14
CDR3aa: CASSFAGGNQPQHF
CDR3nt: TGTGCCAGCAGTTTCGCGGGTGGTAATCAGCCCCAGCATTTT

j_gene: TRBJ2-5
abundance: NA
d_gene: TRBD2
v_gene: TRBV6-2/TRBV6-3
len: 17
CDR3aa: CASSRPTRAGVQETQYF
CDR3nt: TGTGCCAGCAGCCGCCCGACCCGAGCGGGGGTCCAAGAGACCCAGTACTTC

j_gene: TRBJ2-1
abundance: NA
d_gene: NA
v_gene: TRBV20-1
len: 11
CDR3aa: CSPRWGQEQFF
CDR3nt: TGCAGCCCAAGGTGGGGGCAGGAGCAGTTCTTC

j_gene: TRBJ2-2
abundance: few
d_gene: NA
v_gene: TRBV27
len: 15
CDR3aa: CATRRLPLNTGELFF
CDR3nt: TGTGCCACCCGGAGGCTCCCCTTGAACACCGGGGAGCTGTTTTTT

j_gene: TRBJ2-7
abundance: NA
d_gene: TRBD1
v_gene: TRBV28
len: 15
CDR3aa: CASNIPGQGGHEQYF
CDR3nt: TGTGCCAGCAACATACCGGGACAGGGGGGCCACGAGCAGTACTTC

j_gene: TRBJ2-7
abundance: few
d_gene: NA
v_gene: TRBV30
len: 13
CDR3aa: CAWSVPRGYEQYF
CDR3nt: TGTGCCTGGAGTGTTCCCAGGGGCTACGAGCAGTACTTC

j_gene: TRBJ2-2
abundance: NA
d_gene: TRBD1
v_gene: TRBV7-8
len: 15
CDR3aa: CASSFRTGGVGELFF
CDR3nt: TGTGCCAGCAGCTTTCGGACAGGGGGGGTCGGGGAGCTGTTTTTT

j_gene: TRBJ1-5
abundance: NA
d_gene: NA
v_gene: TRBV30
len: 14
CDR3aa: CAWSEWGGRQPQHF
CDR3nt: TGTGCCTGGAGTGAGTGGGGGGGCCGACAGCCCCAGCATTTT